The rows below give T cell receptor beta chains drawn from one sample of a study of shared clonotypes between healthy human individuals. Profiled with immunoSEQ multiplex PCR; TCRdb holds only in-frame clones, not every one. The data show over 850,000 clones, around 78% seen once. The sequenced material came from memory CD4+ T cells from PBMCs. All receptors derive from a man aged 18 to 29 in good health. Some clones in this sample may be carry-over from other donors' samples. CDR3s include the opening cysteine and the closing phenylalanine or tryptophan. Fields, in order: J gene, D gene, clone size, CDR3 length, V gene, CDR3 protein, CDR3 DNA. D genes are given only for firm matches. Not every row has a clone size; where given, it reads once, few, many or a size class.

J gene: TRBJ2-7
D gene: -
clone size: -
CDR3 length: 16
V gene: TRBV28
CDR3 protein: CASSLGTGPSSYEQYF
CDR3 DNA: TGTGCCAGCAGTTTAGGTACCGGCCCCAGCTCCTACGAGCAGTACTTC

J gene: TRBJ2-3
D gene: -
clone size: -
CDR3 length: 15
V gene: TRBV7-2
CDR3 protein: CASRIKGGIGDTQYF
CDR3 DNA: TGTGCCAGCAGAATCAAGGGGGGTATTGGGGATACGCAGTATTTT

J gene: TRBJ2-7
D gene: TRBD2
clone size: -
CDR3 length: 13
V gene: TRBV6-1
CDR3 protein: CATRLAVSYEQYF
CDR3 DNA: TGTGCCACCCGCCTAGCGGTTTCCTACGAGCAGTACTTC

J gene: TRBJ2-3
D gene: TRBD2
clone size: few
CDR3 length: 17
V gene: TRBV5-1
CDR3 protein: CASSRSVGGTSGFPSYF
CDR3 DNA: TGCGCCAGCAGCAGATCGGTTGGGGGAACTAGCGGGTTTCCCTCATATTTT

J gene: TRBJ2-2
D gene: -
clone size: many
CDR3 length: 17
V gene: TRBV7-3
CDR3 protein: CASSLTAPDSSTGELFF
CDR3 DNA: TGTGCCAGCAGCTTAACGGCCCCGGACAGTTCCACCGGGGAGCTGTTTTTT

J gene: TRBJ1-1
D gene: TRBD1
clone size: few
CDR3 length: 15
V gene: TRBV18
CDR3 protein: CASSPDRGMNTEAFF
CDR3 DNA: TGTGCCAGCTCGCCCGACAGGGGTATGAACACTGAAGCTTTCTTT

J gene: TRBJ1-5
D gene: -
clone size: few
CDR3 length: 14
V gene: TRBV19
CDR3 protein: CASRPDDRIGPQHF
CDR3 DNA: TGTGCCAGTAGGCCCGACGACAGGATTGGGCCCCAGCATTTT

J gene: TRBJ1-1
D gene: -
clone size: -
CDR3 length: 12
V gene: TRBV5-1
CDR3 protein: CASSLEFTEAFF
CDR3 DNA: TGCGCCAGCAGCTTGGAATTCACTGAAGCTTTCTTT

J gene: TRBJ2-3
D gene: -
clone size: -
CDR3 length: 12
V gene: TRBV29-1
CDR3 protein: CSVGADTDTQYF
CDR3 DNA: TGCAGCGTTGGTGCGGACACAGATACGCAGTATTTT

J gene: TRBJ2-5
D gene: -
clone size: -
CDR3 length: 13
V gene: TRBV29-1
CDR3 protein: CSVAPGNQETQYF
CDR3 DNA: TGCAGCGTTGCCCCAGGGAACCAAGAGACCCAGTACTTC

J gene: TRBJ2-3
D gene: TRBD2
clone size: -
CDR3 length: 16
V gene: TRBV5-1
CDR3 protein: CASSERLAGATDTQYF
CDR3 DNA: TGCGCCAGCAGCGAACGACTAGCGGGGGCCACAGATACGCAGTATTTT